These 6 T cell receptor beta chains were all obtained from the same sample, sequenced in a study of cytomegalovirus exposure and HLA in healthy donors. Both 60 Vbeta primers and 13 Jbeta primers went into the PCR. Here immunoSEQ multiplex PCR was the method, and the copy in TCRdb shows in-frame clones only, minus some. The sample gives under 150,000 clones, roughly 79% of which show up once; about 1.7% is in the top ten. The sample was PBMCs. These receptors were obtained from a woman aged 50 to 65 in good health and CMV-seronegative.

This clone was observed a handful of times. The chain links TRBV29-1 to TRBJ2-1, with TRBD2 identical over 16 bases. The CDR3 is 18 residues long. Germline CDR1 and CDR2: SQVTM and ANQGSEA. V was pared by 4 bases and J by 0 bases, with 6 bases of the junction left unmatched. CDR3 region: CSVVTGLAGGRSYNEQFF. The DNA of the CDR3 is TGCAGCGTTGTCACGGGACTAGCGGGAGGGCGCTCCTACAATGAGCAGTTCTTC.

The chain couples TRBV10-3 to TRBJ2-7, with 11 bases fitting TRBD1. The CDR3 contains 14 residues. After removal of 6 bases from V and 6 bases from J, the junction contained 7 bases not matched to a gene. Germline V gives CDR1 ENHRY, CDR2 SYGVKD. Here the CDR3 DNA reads TGTGCCATCAGGGAAGGGACAGGGGGAGGCGAGCAGTACGTC. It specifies CAIREGTGGGEQYV.

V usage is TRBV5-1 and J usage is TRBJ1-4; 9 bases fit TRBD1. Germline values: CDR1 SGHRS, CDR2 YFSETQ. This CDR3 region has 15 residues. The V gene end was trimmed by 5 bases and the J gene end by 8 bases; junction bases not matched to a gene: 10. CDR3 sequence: CASSSPGTGKEKLFF. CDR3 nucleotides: TGCGCCAGCAGTTCCCCCGGGACAGGGAAGGAAAAACTGTTTTTT.

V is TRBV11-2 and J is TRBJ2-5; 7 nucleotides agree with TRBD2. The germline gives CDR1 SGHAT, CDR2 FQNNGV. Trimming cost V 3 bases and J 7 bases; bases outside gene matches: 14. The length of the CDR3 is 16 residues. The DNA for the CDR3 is TGTGCCAGCAGCTTCAAAGGGACGGGAGGCCAATGGACCCAGTACTTC. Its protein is CASSFKGTGGQWTQYF.

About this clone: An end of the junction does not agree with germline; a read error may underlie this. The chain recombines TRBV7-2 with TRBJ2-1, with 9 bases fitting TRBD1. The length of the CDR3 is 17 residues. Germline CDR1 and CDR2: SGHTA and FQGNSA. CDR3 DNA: TGTGCCAGCAGCCTAGCCATTCGGACAGGGGTCTACAATGAGCAGTTCTTC. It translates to CASSLAIRTGVYNEQFF.

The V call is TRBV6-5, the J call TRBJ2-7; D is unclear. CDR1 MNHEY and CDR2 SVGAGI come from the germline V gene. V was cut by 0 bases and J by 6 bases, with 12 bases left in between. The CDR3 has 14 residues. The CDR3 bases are TGTGCCAGCAGTTACTCGAAGCACCGGGTCGAGCAGTACGTC. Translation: CASSYSKHRVEQYV.